The clone carrying this T cell receptor beta chain has only one observation. What it recognizes is unknown. Assay: immunoSEQ multiplex PCR; the TCRdb copy retains only in-frame clones and omits some. Here the sample spans under 100,000 clones, 85% to 95% being singletons. The data are from a study of graft-versus-host responses after intestinal transplantation. Germline V gene sequence: CDR1 SGHDT, CDR2 YYEEEE. The CDR3 is 13 residues long. The trim removed 3 bases at V and 9 bases at J, leaving 6 bases unmatched. Study-level points and caveats: Among circulating GvH clones, peak levels were associated with early post-transplant declines in HvG clones.

The sample consisted of unstimulated CD8+ T cells sorted from spleen or lymph node cells, taken before transplant. The chain links TRBV5-6 to TRBJ2-4; TRBD2 aligns across 7 bases. This clonotype originated in a human donor who was the organ donor for an intestinal transplant. The CDR3 sequence: CASSSGLEGIQYF. As DNA, the CDR3 is TGTGCCAGCAGCTCCGGACTAGAAGGCATTCAGTACTTC.